The following is a TCR beta chain sequence with its context. This clone was found once. The target of this receptor is not known. Base qualities are not provided; no much larger clone lies one nucleotide away. The entry originates in a study of cytomegalovirus exposure and HLA in healthy donors (TCRdb year 2017). Study-wide context: In an earlier analysis of some 550 of the donors, around 290 Gb of sequence data and 90 million to 120 million unique TCR beta sequences from 150 million to 200 million T cells were reported. Of the roughly 390 genotyped donors, more than 75% were placed in the genetic ancestry cluster associated with self-reported Caucasian donors. Among around 400 genotyped donors of the cohort, an average of roughly 230,000 unique TCR beta nucleotide sequences was sequenced per donor, of which about 20% were non-productive. In addition to the first cohort of 500 to 850 subjects, a separate validation cohort of 120 different subjects was used. To predict cytomegalovirus infection status, the study brought together high-throughput TCR immunosequencing, statistical association of individual TCRs with disease status, and machine learning. In a later analysis, previously published TCR beta repertoires from several hundred donors were re-analyzed and high-resolution HLA genotyping was added so that TCR occurrence patterns could be studied. Using immunosequencing, the study profiled T cell repertoires from 500 to 800 subjects and related those repertoires to cytomegalovirus serostatus. Typing coverage differed by locus: A, B, C, DRB1 and DQB1 were typed in roughly 620-630 donors, DQA1 in 522, DPA1 in approximately 600, and DPB1 in just under 480. Every repertoire in the discovery cohort had been generated on one and the same sequencing platform. Genome-wide SNP genotypes for about 55% of the roughly 670 donors were used in a later genetic analysis, which treated that subset as a discovery cohort. HLA typing covered class I and class II loci at four-digit resolution. An earlier analysis of approximately 500 of the donors applied high-throughput TCR beta sequencing to assess whether each TCR beta V gene segment acted as functional or pseudogenic. Roughly 310 gigabases of sequencing data and approximately 93 million unique TCR sequences were included in an early release covering 550 to 650 HLA-typed donors. The study aimed to test whether signatures of past pathogen exposure could be identified by cataloging public T cell receptors. Because of strong linkage in the cohort, five DR-DQ haplotypes were treated as single units for association and clustering. Alongside the repertoire data, information on donor age, sex, ethnicity and CMV serostatus was compiled. Rather than using new phenotypic data, the later analysis identified candidate immune exposures from TCR beta sequences and from how often those sequences occurred across donors.

Findings and caveats that apply to the study as a whole: The authors suggested that the approach could potentially be extended to other disease states and immunological phenotypes. Compared with the roughly 710-donor mean, donors in an Asian-associated ancestry cluster had fewer N-insertions in productive TCRs, according to a later genetic analysis. In a later genetic analysis, a missense DCLRE1C variant was associated with V-gene and J-gene trimming of TCR beta chains, and the association was replicated in an independent cohort. A further reported finding was that TCR beta sequences accurately predicted the HLA-A and HLA-B alleles for most subjects in the first cohort. Because HLA typing was missing for some donors at each locus, association tests included only the typed subset. In an earlier analysis of 500 to 650 of the donors, most TCR beta V segments appeared in productive rearrangements about 87% or about 30% of the time, broadly matching IMGT annotations. Because the 87-base-pair reads could not distinguish some IMGT-functional V segments, including TRBV6-2 and TRBV6-3, those segments were excluded. The study gave a list of about 160 TCR beta chains associated with cytomegalovirus. A few of the identified cytomegalovirus-associated TCR beta chains were confirmed in vitro to be specific for cytomegalovirus antigens. The sequencing pipeline was judged likely to have produced a cluster of highly shared sequence variants as a technical artifact. In a later analysis, 15,000 to 20,000 TCR beta sequences were associated with specific HLA alleles at a false discovery rate of 0.05. Because counts were too low, about 17 rarely observed V segments, including chromosome 9 orphons, were excluded from the earlier analysis of several hundred of the donors. The classifier was reported to diagnose cytomegalovirus status with high specificity and sensitivity in both the original cohort and the validation cohort. When HLA alleles, especially DR and DQ, strongly co-occurred, attributing TCR associations to individual alleles was difficult. Compared with equally common non-associated chains, HLA-associated TCR beta chains in a later analysis were more clonally expanded and had lower generation probabilities. Most TCR sequences were observed very rarely across donors, whereas some public TCRs were present in many individuals. Several of the top co-occurrence clusters appeared to be linked to parvovirus B19, influenza, CMV and Epstein-Barr virus, according to a later analysis. Sequencing depth was assumed to be roughly uniform across donors in the presence/absence analyses, though that assumption may not hold. Correlated functional status among segregating V segments might be attributable to linkage disequilibrium, but an unknown experimental factor could not be ruled out. In a later analysis, most CMV-associated TCR beta chains were found to appear HLA-restricted, with HLA associations seemingly driven largely by CMV exposure. According to a later analysis, TCR association rates differed among HLA loci, with DRB1 alleles showing the most associated TCRs and HLA-C alleles showing the fewest. Immune exposure information for the cohort was limited to CMV serostatus. Only TCR beta chains were sequenced in this cohort, and the absence of alpha or paired-chain data limited detectable features.

The cohort was made up of 500 to 800 healthy bone marrow donors. All cohort members were sampled while nominally healthy, although unrecorded immune exposures were likely present. The donor tested CMV seronegative, placing the donor among the roughly 340 seronegative members of the cohort. Each donor provided a peripheral blood sample, and peripheral blood mononuclear cells were used for TCR beta sequencing. Genomic DNA was extracted from the blood cell samples with the Qiagen DNeasy Blood Extraction Kit. There are 17 amino acids in the CDR3, from cysteine to phenylalanine inclusive. The retained sequence is limited to the CDR3, 51 bases, with the frame set at the first base. From the germline V gene, CDR1 is SGDLS and CDR2 is YYNGEE. V is pruned by 0 bases and J by 2 bases, leaving 8 bases of the junction without a gene match. Receptor libraries were prepared by the immunoSEQ multiplex PCR assay. A mixture of 60 forward primers for TCR Vbeta segments and 13 reverse primers for TCR Jbeta segments was used in the multiplex PCR. A multiplex PCR assay on genomic DNA amplified the CDR3 region of rearranged TCR beta genes. The Illumina HiSeq System was used to sequence the amplified TCR beta libraries as 87-base-pair reads. Per the original workflow: A later analysis counted about 82 million unique TCR beta chains across the 550 to 700 repertoires, and 9 million to 14 million of these chains were shared by at least two donors. A nearest-neighbor algorithm error-corrected the raw reads and collapsed the reads into unique sequences, merging closely related sequences to remove PCR and sequencing errors. V, D and J gene segments were assigned by aligning CDR3 sequences to IMGT reference sequences. For a sequence to be retained, a match of at least six nucleotides to both a V gene segment and a J gene segment was required. Rearrangements were classified as productive when the CDR3 lacked stop codons and remained in frame with V and J, and all other rearrangements were classified as non-productive. Following IMGT convention, CDR3 was defined as the stretch from the second conserved V-encoded cysteine up to the conserved J-encoded phenylalanine. Sequences without an unambiguous match to a single V gene segment were excluded from the earlier analysis of several hundred of the donors. An earlier analysis of approximately 590 of the donors classified V segments as functional when productive rearrangements were above 56.7% and as segregating when the standard deviation between donors was above 5%. A statistical classification framework was built to diagnose cytomegalovirus status from the catalog of TCR beta chain sequences. A later analysis assigned V and J genes by comparing TCR nucleotide sequences with IMGT/GENE-DB human TR gene sequences. A later analysis assigned CDR3 sequences and most-parsimonious VDJ recombination scenarios with the TCRdist pipeline. In a later analysis, each TCR beta chain was defined by its CDR3 amino acid sequence together with its V-gene family, and reads lacking a unique V-gene family were excluded. As a way to deal with suspected cross-contamination and a sequencing artifact, a later analysis dropped approximately 590 nucleotide sequences that were highly shared and had low generation probability. In a later analysis, a clonal expansion index for each public chain was calculated from normalized within-repertoire ranks of inferred template counts. In a later analysis, generation probabilities were computed using a VDJ recombination model fitted to out-of-frame rearrangements, and the results were checked against IGoR. A later analysis scored TCR-TCR, TCR-HLA and TCR-CMV co-occurrence with hypergeometric tests, applying a repertoire-size bias correction to TCR pairs. A later analysis estimated false discovery rates by permuting HLA or CMV assignments 20 times. In a later analysis, co-occurring TCRs were grouped using DBSCAN, with TCRdist sequence similarity added in when clustering inside HLA-allele-positive subsets. Repertoires with fewer than 30,000 or more than 120,000 public chains, plus five repertoires with anomalous nucleotide sharing, were excluded from co-occurrence clustering. The clones in this table, taken by TCRdb from immuneACCESS, are in-frame only. Not every clone is retained; where verified, under half of the shortfall comes from an unresolved V gene, and the cause of the rest is unknown. V and J calls and clone size follow that table, whereas D and trimming were derived from the DNA. In this sample the table shows 100,000 to 150,000 clones, 80% of which occur a single time. Less than 6.5% of the sample belongs to the ten largest clones.

The chain uses TRBV9 and TRBJ2-1, and 7 junction bases match TRBD2. Sequencing used PBMCs. The sequence was obtained from a man aged 30 to 39 in good health and CMV-seronegative. The base sequence is TGTGCCAGCAGCGTAGGGGGCGGGAGTATGGCCTACAATGAGCAGTTCTTC. This is translated as CASSVGGGSMAYNEQFF.